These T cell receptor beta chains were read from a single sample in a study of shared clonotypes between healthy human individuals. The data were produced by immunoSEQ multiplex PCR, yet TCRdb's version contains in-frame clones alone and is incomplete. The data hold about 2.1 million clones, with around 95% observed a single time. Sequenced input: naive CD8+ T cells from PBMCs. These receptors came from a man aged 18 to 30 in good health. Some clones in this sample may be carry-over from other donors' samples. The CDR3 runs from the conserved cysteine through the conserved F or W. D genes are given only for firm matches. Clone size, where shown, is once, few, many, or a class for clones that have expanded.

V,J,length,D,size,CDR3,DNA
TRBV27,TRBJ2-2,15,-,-,CASSLGTLGTGELFF,TGTGCCAGCAGTCTTGGGACCCTCGGAACCGGGGAGCTGTTTTTT
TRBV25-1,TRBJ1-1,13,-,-,CASSDGRGTEAFF,TGTGCCAGCAGTGACGGGAGGGGCACTGAAGCTTTCTTT
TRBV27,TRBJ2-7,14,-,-,CASSLSSEFYEQYF,TGTGCCAGCAGTTTATCCTCCGAATTCTACGAGCAGTACTTC
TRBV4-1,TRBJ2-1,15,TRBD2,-,CASTTTSGDYNEQFF,TGCGCCAGCACCACGACTAGCGGGGATTACAATGAGCAGTTCTTC
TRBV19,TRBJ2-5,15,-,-,CASSIGGSGQETQYF,TGTGCCAGTAGTATAGGGGGATCGGGTCAAGAGACCCAGTACTTC
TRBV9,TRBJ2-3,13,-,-,CASSLVEGDTQYF,TGTGCCAGCAGCCTCGTGGAGGGAGATACGCAGTATTTT
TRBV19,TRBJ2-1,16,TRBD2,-,CASSTKQREAYNEQFF,TGTGCCAGTAGTACAAAACAGCGGGAGGCTTACAATGAGCAGTTCTTC
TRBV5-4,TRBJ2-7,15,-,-,CASSLSGVQGYEQYF,TGTGCCAGCAGCTTGTCGGGGGTTCAAGGCTACGAGCAGTACTTC
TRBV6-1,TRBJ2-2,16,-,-,CASSEGDLQKLGELFF,TGTGCCAGCAGTGAAGGGGACCTACAGAAACTAGGGGAGCTGTTTTTT
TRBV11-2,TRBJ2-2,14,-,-,CASSFAGKGGELFF,TGTGCCAGCAGCTTTGCTGGGAAGGGCGGGGAGCTGTTTTTT
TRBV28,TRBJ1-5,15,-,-,CASTRREGKAQPQHF,TGTGCCAGCACCCGAAGGGAGGGAAAGGCTCAGCCCCAGCATTTT
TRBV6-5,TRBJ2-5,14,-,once,CASSYPGGRETQYF,TGTGCCAGCAGTTACCCCGGGGGAAGGGAGACCCAGTACTTC
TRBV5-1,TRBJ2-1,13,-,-,CASSLGAAGEQFF,TGCGCCAGCAGCTTGGGGGCTGCGGGTGAGCAGTTCTTC
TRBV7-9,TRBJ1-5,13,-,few,CASSDSSNQPQHF,TGTGCCAGCAGTGACAGTAGCAATCAGCCCCAGCATTTT
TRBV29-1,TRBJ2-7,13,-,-,CSVVGGSSYEQYF,TGCAGCGTTGTCGGGGGAAGCTCCTACGAGCAGTACTTC
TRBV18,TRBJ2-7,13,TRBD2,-,CASSLTSGYEQYF,TGTGCCAGCTCACTGACTAGCGGTTACGAGCAGTACTTC